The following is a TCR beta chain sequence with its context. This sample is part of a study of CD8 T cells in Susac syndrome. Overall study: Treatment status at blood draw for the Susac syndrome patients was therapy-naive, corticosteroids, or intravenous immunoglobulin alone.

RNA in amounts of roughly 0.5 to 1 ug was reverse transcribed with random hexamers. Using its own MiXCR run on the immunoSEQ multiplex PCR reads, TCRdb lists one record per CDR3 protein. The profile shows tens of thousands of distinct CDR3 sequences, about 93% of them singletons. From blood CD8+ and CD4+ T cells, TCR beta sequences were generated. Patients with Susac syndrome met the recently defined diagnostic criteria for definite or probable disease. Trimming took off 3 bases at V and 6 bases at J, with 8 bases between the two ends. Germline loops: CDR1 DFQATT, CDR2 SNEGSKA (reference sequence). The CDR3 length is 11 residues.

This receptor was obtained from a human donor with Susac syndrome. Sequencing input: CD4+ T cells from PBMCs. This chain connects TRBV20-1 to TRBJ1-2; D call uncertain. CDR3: CSASRLHGYTF. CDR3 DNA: TGCAGTGCTAGTCGGCTCCATGGCTACACCTTC.